The next 13 T cell receptor beta chains were all read from a single sample in a study of T cell changes during pregnancy in multiple sclerosis. Using immunoSEQ multiplex PCR, the repertoire was profiled, and TCRdb retains in-frame clones only, with some absent. The data show approximately 20,000 clones, with 70% to 90% seen just once and approximately 6.3% held by the top ten. Material: CD8+ T cells from peripheral blood mononuclear cells, obtained in the third trimester of pregnancy. Receptor source: a female donor in good health, enrolled as a control in a pregnancy study.

The rearrangement joins TRBV11-2 to TRBJ2-1, with 8 bases matching TRBD2. Germline V CDR1 and CDR2: SGHAT, FQNNGV. The CDR3 is 14 residues long. Trimming at V came to 4 bases and at J to 3 bases, leaving 2 bases not matched to a gene. The CDR3 region is CASSWGLGYNEQFF. DNA for the CDR3: TGTGCCAGCAGCTGGGGACTAGGCTACAATGAGCAGTTCTTC. The full variable domain, with the rest looked up from reference TRBV11-2 and TRBJ2-1, is EAGVAQSPRYKIIEKRQSVAFWCNPISGHATLYWYQQILGQGPKLLIQFQNNGVVDDSQLPKDRFSAERLKGVDSTLKIQPAKLEDSAVYLCASSWGLGYNEQFFGPGTRLTVL.

The chain employs TRBV6-5 and TRBJ2-2; 7 bases match TRBD2. From germline, CDR1 is MNHEY and CDR2 SVGAGI. V shed 6 bases, J shed 6 bases, and the junction held 10 bases outside the gene matches. The length of the CDR3 is 15 residues. The CDR3, as DNA: TGTGCCAGCAGCCAATGGGGGGGACTCGCCGGGGAGCTGTTTTTT. It yields the protein CASSQWGGLAGELFF.

The rearrangement joins TRBV28 to TRBJ1-3; no firm D call. The CDR3 spans 16 residues. In germline, CDR1 is MDHEN, CDR2 SYDVKM. Between the trimmed V and J ends, which lost 4 bases and 0 bases, there was a span of 13 bases. CDR3 amino acids: CASSSQILSSGNTIYF. CDR3 coding DNA: TGTGCCAGCAGTTCACAGATTCTGAGCTCTGGAAACACCATATATTTT.

The chain joins TRBV5-4 to TRBJ2-3, with 9 bases identical to TRBD2. The CDR3 sequence is 14 residues long. Germline V lookup: CDR1 SGHNT, CDR2 YYREEE (reference sequence). The ends lost 3 bases at V and 5 bases at J; junction bases unmatched: 4. CDR3: CASSSGLAEDTQYF. In DNA form, the CDR3 reads TGTGCCAGCAGCTCGGGACTAGCAGAAGATACGCAGTATTTT.

The chain carries TRBV7-9 and TRBJ2-7; possible D gene TRBD2, 7 bases. Germline V gives CDR1 SEHNR, CDR2 FQNEAQ (reference sequence). The CDR3 totals 15 residues. Trimming left V 5 bases short and J 4 bases short, with 18 bases between. The CDR3: CASSTRGGGAYEQYF. CDR3 coding DNA: TGTGCCAGCAGCACCCGAGGAGGGGGGGCTTACGAGCAGTACTTC.

The chain is built from TRBV18 and TRBJ1-2, with 9 bases identical to TRBD1. This CDR3 has 14 residues. CDR1 KGHSH and CDR2 LQKENI come from the germline V gene. V lost 4 bases, J lost 6 bases, and 6 bases stayed unmatched. CDR3 loop: CASSQRDRVNGYTF. The CDR3 DNA sequence: TGTGCCAGCTCACAGCGGGACAGGGTCAATGGCTACACCTTC. The full variable domain, rest sourced from reference TRBV18 and TRBJ1-2, is NAGVMQNPRHLVRRRGQEARLRCSPMKGHSHVYWYRQLPEEGLKFMVYLQKENIIDESGMPKERFSAEFPKEGPSILRIQQVVRGDSAAYFCASSQRDRVNGYTFGSGTRLTVV.

The genes are TRBV28 and TRBJ1-1; 7 positions agree with TRBD1. The CDR3 runs to 13 residues. The germline V gene has CDR1 MDHEN and CDR2 SYDVKM. The junction had 6 bases not matched to a gene; V was cut back by 6 bases and J by 5 bases. The CDR3: CASRPQGVTEAFF. The CDR3 DNA reads TGTGCCAGCAGACCTCAGGGGGTGACTGAAGCTTTCTTT.

For this clone: A junction boundary mismatches the germline segment, possibly from a read error. In DNA form, the CDR3 reads TGTGCTAGCAGCCTAGAAATCAGCGGGAATGAGCAGTTCTTC. Translated: CASSLEISGNEQFF. This chain uses TRBV7-7 with TRBJ2-1; D perhaps matches TRBD2 (6 bases). Per germline, CDR1 SSHAT and CDR2 FNYEAQ (reference sequence). There are 14 residues in the CDR3.

A single count supports this clone. This chain links TRBV7-2 with TRBJ2-5; 9 nucleotides line up with TRBD1. Judging by the DNA end, TRBJ2-7 fits better; the J call may be wrong. The germline gives CDR1 SGHTA, CDR2 FQGNSA. CDR3 length: 15 residues. The CDR3 DNA is TGTGCCAGCAGCCGGGGACAGGGCACATCCTACGAGCAGTACTTC. Translated: CASSRGQGTSYEQYF.

This chain links TRBV28 with TRBJ1-5; perhaps TRBD1 as D (5 bases). CDR3 length: 13 amino acids. V dropped 6 bases and J dropped 0 bases, with 6 bases sitting between them. CDR1 and CDR2 (germline): MDHEN, SYDVKM. The CDR3 here is CASRGHSNQPQHF. CDR3 bases: TGTGCCAGCAGGGGGCATAGCAATCAGCCCCAGCATTTT.

J is TRBJ1-5 and V is TRBV5-6; TRBD1 is a possible D gene (5 bases). The CDR3 is 14 amino acids. V lost 0 bases to trimming and J lost 2 bases, with 6 bases between them. CDR1 is SGHDT and CDR2 is YYEEEE in the germline V gene. CDR3 sequence: CASSLGGGNQPQHF. For the CDR3, the DNA is TGTGCCAGCAGCTTGGGGGGGGGCAATCAGCCCCAGCATTTT.

V gene TRBV27 combines with J gene TRBJ1-1; tentatively, D is TRBD1 (5 bases). This CDR3 spans 15 amino acids. With 5 bases removed from V and 5 bases from J, the gap between germline ends came to 18 bases. Germline V CDR1 and CDR2: MNHEY, SMNVEV (reference sequence). Here the CDR3 reads CASSPGTYLGTEAFF. The DNA for the CDR3 is TGTGCCAGCAGTCCCGGGACTTATTTGGGGACTGAAGCTTTCTTT.

V usage is TRBV4-3 and J usage is TRBJ1-4, with 11 bases that match TRBD1. The V gene end was trimmed by 1 base and the J gene end by 6 bases; junction bases not matched to a gene: 1. The CDR3 is made up of 15 amino acids. Per germline, CDR1 LGHNA and CDR2 YSLEER. Here the CDR3 reads CASSQGTGGDEKLFF. The CDR3 DNA is TGCGCCAGCAGCCAAGGGACAGGGGGCGATGAAAAACTGTTTTTT.